The 13 T cell receptor beta chains below were found in one sample sequenced in a study of CD8 T cells in Susac syndrome. cDNA came from about 0.5 to 1 ug RNA primed by random hexamers. TCRdb redid the calling of the immunoSEQ multiplex PCR reads with MiXCR, one entry per CDR3 protein. The sample contains around 150,000 distinct CDR3 sequences, nearly 95% of which appear only once. The source material was CD8+ T cells from PBMCs. Receptors originate from a human donor in good health.

The CDR3 nucleotides read TGTGCCAGCAGCGACAGCAGGGGGGACTATGGCTACACCTTC. It codes for CASSDSRGDYGYTF. J is TRBJ1-2 and V is TRBV9, with 7 bases aligning to TRBD1. Germline assignment: CDR1 SGDLS and CDR2 YYNGEE. The V and J ends lost 3 bases and 3 bases, in that order; junction bases with no gene match: 5. This CDR3 region has 14 residues.

The V call is TRBV20-1, the J call TRBJ2-7, with D uncertain. V was trimmed by 6 bases and J by 6 bases, leaving 12 bases between them. Germline V CDR1 and CDR2: DFQATT, SNEGSKA (reference sequence). The CDR3 contains 11 residues. The CDR3 region has the DNA TGCAGTGCCTCTCTCCTAACCGAGCAGTACTTC. Its protein product is CSASLLTEQYF.

The V call is TRBV4-1, the J call TRBJ1-1, with D unclear. The CDR3 covers 14 residues. Germline CDR1 and CDR2: MGHRA and YSYEKL. V lost 4 bases and J lost 4, with 13 bases in between. In DNA, the CDR3 is TGCGCCAGCAGCCTCCGTCGTAGCTCCACTGAAGCTTTCTTT. Protein product: CASSLRRSSTEAFF.

The CDR3 DNA reads TGCAGTGCTAGAACTAGCGTACGCGAGACCCAGTACTTC. It specifies CSARTSVRETQYF. The chain recombines TRBV20-1 with TRBJ2-5; TRBD2 matches 7 bases. V shed 2 bases and J 5 bases; nucleotides not matched to a gene: 5. The CDR3 totals 13 residues. Germline V lookup: CDR1 DFQATT, CDR2 SNEGSKA (reference sequence).

The V call is TRBV29-1, the J call TRBJ2-7; 11 bases map to TRBD2. The CDR3 is 15 residues long. V shed 1 base, J shed 6 bases, and the junction held 8 bases outside the gene matches. CDR1 and CDR2 (germline): SQVTM, ANQGSEA. The CDR3 DNA reads as TGCAGCGTTGAAGGTACTAGCGGGAGACCCATCGAGCAGTACTTC. Protein product: CSVEGTSGRPIEQYF.

V is TRBV15 and J is TRBJ1-3; unclear D gene. The CDR3 sequence is 15 residues long. Germline-derived CDR1 and CDR2 are LNHNV and YYDKDF (reference sequence). V gave up 0 bases and J gave up 6 bases, with 12 bases separating them. The DNA for the CDR3 is TGTGCCACCAGCAGAGATGGTGGCAGTAAAAACACCATATATTTT. Its protein product is CATSRDGGSKNTIYF. Using reference TRBV15 and TRBJ1-3 for the parts outside the CDR3, the full variable domain is DAMVIQNPRYQVTQFGKPVTLSCSQTLNHNVMYWYQQKSSQAPKLLFHYYDKDFNNEADTPDNFQSRRPNTSFCFLDIRSPGLGDTAMYLCATSRDGGSKNTIYFGEGSWLTVV.

The chain has TRBV12-3 or TRBV12-4 and TRBJ1-2; tentatively, D is TRBD1 (5 bases). Trimming took off 2 bases at V and 8 bases at J, with 12 bases between the two ends. The CDR3 contains 13 residues. CDR3 DNA sequence: TGTGCCAGCAGTTTAATAGGGGTTGAGGGCTACACCTTC. This gives the protein CASSLIGVEGYTF.

This clonotype appeared once. The chain carries TRBV15 and TRBJ2-5; TRBD2 matches 8 bases. Looked up from germline, CDR1 is LNHNV and CDR2 is YYDKDF (reference sequence). This CDR3 comprises 16 residues. Trimming removed 5 bases from V and 4 bases from J; junction bases left unmatched: 12. DNA for the CDR3: TGTGCCACCAGCGCACACGGGCCCGGGAGGGGAGAGACCCAGTACTTC. Protein sequence: CATSAHGPGRGETQYF.

The rearrangement uses TRBV29-1 and TRBJ2-7; TRBD2 agrees at 7 bases. This CDR3 spans 11 amino acids. With 5 bases clipped from V and 9 bases from J, the junction kept 7 bases outside the gene matches. Germline lookup yields CDR1 SQVTM and CDR2 ANQGSEA. This chain's CDR3 is CSVSREDGQYF. In DNA form, the CDR3 reads TGCAGCGTTTCCCGGGAGGATGGGCAGTACTTC.

V gene TRBV20-1 combines with J gene TRBJ2-7; D is uncertain. This CDR3 is 11 amino acids long. V was shortened by 4 bases and J by 4 bases, with 8 bases between the two germline ends. The germline CDR1 and CDR2 sequences are DFQATT and SNEGSKA (reference sequence). The CDR3 region has the DNA TGCAGTGCTATGCGGCGATACGAGCAGTACTTC. This sequence encodes CSAMRRYEQYF.

This chain links TRBV9 with TRBJ2-3; 9 positions match TRBD1. Germline V CDR1 and CDR2: SGDLS, YYNGEE. With V trimmed by 3 bases and J by 0 bases, 2 bases remained unmatched. The CDR3 is 15 amino acids. The CDR3, as DNA: TGTGCCAGCAGCGGGGGACAGGGTAGCACAGATACGCAGTATTTT. As protein: CASSGGQGSTDTQYF.

The chain is built from TRBV19 and TRBJ1-1; D is unclear. The length of the CDR3 is 15 residues. Trimming shortened V by 7 bases and J by 3 bases, and 18 bases separated the two germline ends. From germline, CDR1 is LNHDA and CDR2 SQIVND (reference sequence). The CDR3 DNA reads TGTGCCAGTACCCCGTCTCGGGGTCGGGACACTGAAGCTTTCTTT. Translation: CASTPSRGRDTEAFF.

The rearrangement uses TRBV7-9 and TRBJ2-5; weak D call: TRBD1 (6 bases). V was cut by 6 bases and J by 2 bases, with 10 bases left in between. Germline V gene lookup returns CDR1 SEHNR and CDR2 FQNEAQ (reference sequence). The CDR3 is 13 amino acids. CDR3 protein: CASRGHTQETQYF. CDR3 nucleotide sequence: TGTGCCAGCAGGGGACATACACAAGAGACCCAGTACTTC.